Shown below are 17 T cell receptor beta chains from a single sample sequenced in a study of shared clonotypes between healthy human individuals. Positively selected for CCR7, the CD45RO-negative cells used as naive CD8 cells excluded terminally differentiated effector memory CD45RA+ cells. Assay: immunoSEQ multiplex PCR; the TCRdb copy retains only in-frame clones and omits some. The sample records more than 600,000 clones, about 91% being singletons. The sample consisted of naive CD8+ T cells sorted from blood. The receptors here all came from a man aged 25 to 40 in good health.

DNA for the CDR3: TGTGCCAGCAGCCCTCCAGGACGACCTTACGAGCAGTACTTC. Protein: CASSPPGRPYEQYF. V is TRBV9 and J is TRBJ2-7; D is uncertain. In germline, CDR1 is SGDLS, CDR2 YYNGEE. Trimming left V 4 bases short and J 4 bases short, with 15 bases between. This CDR3 contains 14 residues.

The chain combines TRBV29-1 with TRBJ2-2, with 8 bases that match TRBD1. Germline values: CDR1 SQVTM, CDR2 ANQGSEA. Trimming took 7 bases from V and 4 from J; bases not matched to a gene: 8. The CDR3 extends over 14 amino acids. CDR3 nucleotide sequence: TGCAGCGCCGGACAGGGTTTGAGCACCGGGGAGCTGTTTTTT. Its protein is CSAGQGLSTGELFF.

The chain couples TRBV14 to TRBJ1-4; TRBD1 is a possible D gene (5 bases). The CDR3 is made up of 13 amino acids. Germline-derived CDR1 and CDR2 are SGHDN and FVKESK. V lost 2 bases, J lost 9 bases, and 10 bases lay in between. The CDR3 is CASSQWDEKKLFF. Here the CDR3 DNA reads TGTGCCAGCAGCCAATGGGACGAAAAAAAACTGTTTTTT. The variable domain in full, with the rest retrieved from reference TRBV14 and TRBJ1-4, is EAGVTQFPSHSVIEKGQTVTLRCDPISGHDNLYWYRRVMGKEIKFLLHFVKESKQDESGMPNNRFLAERTGGTYSTLKVQPAELEDSGVYFCASSQWDEKKLFFGSGTQLSVL.

The gene calls are TRBV15 and TRBJ1-1; D gene unclear. CDR3 length: 15 residues. V was trimmed by 0 bases and J by 6 bases, leaving 14 bases between them. The germline gives CDR1 LNHNV, CDR2 YYDKDF (reference sequence). The CDR3 DNA reads as TGTGCCACCAGCAGAGATGGGCAGATAAACGCTGAAGCTTTCTTT. Protein: CATSRDGQINAEAFF.

This chain connects TRBV30 to TRBJ2-3; D might be TRBD1 (5 bases). Germline V gives CDR1 GTSNPN, CDR2 SVGIG (reference sequence). V was clipped by 0 bases and J by 2 bases, with 15 bases between them. The CDR3 contains 16 residues. The CDR3, as DNA: TGTGCCTGGAGTGTACGCAGGGATTTTATCACAGATACGCAGTATTTT. Residues: CAWSVRRDFITDTQYF.

This clone was counted a few times. The chain couples TRBV19 to TRBJ2-4; D is perhaps TRBD1 (6 bases). Trimming shortened V by 5 bases and J by 0 bases, and 11 bases separated the two germline ends. The CDR3 runs to 15 residues. Germline-derived CDR1 and CDR2 are LNHDA and SQIVND (reference sequence). CDR3 sequence reads: CASSGQPLAKNIQYF. Here the CDR3 DNA reads TGTGCCAGTAGTGGACAGCCCCTAGCCAAAAACATTCAGTACTTC.

This clone was recorded only once. The chain links TRBV5-1 to TRBJ2-1; the D is unclear. V was trimmed by 0 bases and J by 5 bases, leaving 12 bases between them. This CDR3 spans 15 amino acids. Germline CDR1 and CDR2: SGHRS and YFSETQ. The chain's CDR3 is CASSLDLGRNNEQFF. CDR3 coding DNA: TGCGCCAGCAGCTTGGACTTAGGACGGAACAATGAGCAGTTCTTC.

This chain connects TRBV11-2 to TRBJ2-4, with TRBD2 identical over 13 bases. Trimming took 0 bases from V and 0 from J; bases not matched to a gene: 5. The germline V gene encodes CDR1 SGHAT and CDR2 FQNNGV. This CDR3 is built from 19 residues. The CDR3 region has the DNA TGTGCCAGCAGCTTAGATGGACTAGCGGGAGTCCAAGCCAAAAACATTCAGTACTTC. Its protein is CASSLDGLAGVQAKNIQYF. Based on the CDR3 plus reference TRBV11-2 and TRBJ2-4, the full variable domain is EAGVAQSPRYKIIEKRQSVAFWCNPISGHATLYWYQQILGQGPKLLIQFQNNGVVDDSQLPKDRFSAERLKGVDSTLKIQPAKLEDSAVYLCASSLDGLAGVQAKNIQYFGAGTRLSVL.

This clone was counted a single time. The chain combines TRBV11-2 with TRBJ2-1, with D perhaps matching TRBD1 (5 bases). Trimming stripped 1 base from V and 9 bases from J, with 16 bases between. Germline assignment: CDR1 SGHAT and CDR2 FQNNGV. The CDR3 is 15 residues long. The CDR3 region has the DNA TGTGCCAGCAGCTTAGGGCAGGGTAGTGACAGTGAGCAGTTCTTC. It specifies CASSLGQGSDSEQFF.

The chain is built from TRBV4-1 and TRBJ2-1; 9 bases map to TRBD2. V was pared by 0 bases and J by 4 bases, with 4 bases of the junction left unmatched. CDR1 is MGHRA, CDR2 YSYEKL, per germline. CDR3 size: 16 residues. The CDR3 region has the DNA TGCGCCAGCAGCCAAGAGGGGCGGGGGGGATACAATGAGCAGTTCTTC. Encoded protein: CASSQEGRGGYNEQFF.

V is TRBV7-3 and J is TRBJ2-1, with D unclear. Germline V gene sequence: CDR1 SGHTA, CDR2 FQGTGA. CDR3 length: 12 amino acids. Trimming took 4 bases from V and 6 from J, leaving 7 bases between them. Here the CDR3 reads CASSSRFNEQFF. CDR3 nucleotides: TGTGCCAGCAGCTCACGCTTCAATGAGCAGTTCTTC.

This clone was counted only a few times. The chain has TRBV7-2 and TRBJ2-7, with 7 bases that match TRBD2. This CDR3 has 16 residues. The germline V gene has CDR1 SGHTA and CDR2 FQGNSA. With V trimmed by 1 base and J by 4 bases, 10 bases remained unmatched. CDR3 sequence (DNA): TGTGCCAGCAGCTTAGTAGGCGGGAGAACGAGGTACGAGCAGTACTTC. Protein product: CASSLVGGRTRYEQYF.

A few counts support this clone. CDR3 bases: TGTGCCAGTTACAACCCAGTGTCCGGGGAGCTGTTTTTT. Residues: CASYNPVSGELFF. V gene TRBV19 combines with J gene TRBJ2-2, with D unresolved. Trimming took off 8 bases at V and 6 bases at J, with 13 bases between the two ends. Per germline, CDR1 LNHDA and CDR2 SQIVND (reference sequence). The CDR3 has 13 residues. Full variable domain (missing parts from reference TRBV19 and TRBJ2-2): DGGITQSPKYLFRKEGQNVTLSCEQNLNHDAMYWYRQDPGQGLRLIYYSQIVNDFQKGDIAEGYSVSREKKESFPLTVTSAQKNPTAFYLCASYNPVSGELFFGEGSRLTVL.

This rearrangement joins TRBV9 to TRBJ2-5, with 8 bases that match TRBD2. With V trimmed by 0 bases and J by 5 bases, 6 bases remained unmatched. The CDR3 sequence is 15 residues long. The germline V gene encodes CDR1 SGDLS and CDR2 YYNGEE. The CDR3 DNA is TGTGCCAGCAGCGTAGTAGCGGGATTTGGGGAGACCCAGTACTTC. Translation gives CASSVVAGFGETQYF.

V gene TRBV7-9 combines with J gene TRBJ2-7; possibly TRBD2 for D (5 bases). CDR3 length equals 13 residues. Germline CDR1 SEHNR, CDR2 FQNEAQ (reference sequence). Trimming stripped 2 bases from V and 7 bases from J, with 12 bases between. This CDR3 is CASSLREGMEQYF. In DNA form, the CDR3 reads TGTGCCAGCAGCTTACGGGAAGGAATGGAGCAGTACTTC.

The chain joins TRBV6-1 to TRBJ2-2; TRBD1 agrees at 7 bases. This CDR3 is 14 amino acids long. The V gene end was trimmed by 2 bases and the J gene end by 7 bases; junction bases not matched to a gene: 4. Germline assignment: CDR1 MNHNS and CDR2 SASEGT. This CDR3 is CASSEIQGIGELFF. The CDR3, as DNA: TGTGCCAGCAGTGAAATACAGGGGATCGGGGAGCTGTTTTTT.

The rearrangement links TRBV4-3 to TRBJ2-6; 9 positions agree with TRBD2. Germline V lookup: CDR1 LGHNA, CDR2 YSLEER. CDR3 length: 18 amino acids. V shed 0 bases, J shed 0 bases, and the junction held 3 bases outside the gene matches. The CDR3 DNA reads as TGCGCCAGCAGCCAAGAAGCGGGAGGCTCCTCTGGGGCCAACGTCCTGACTTTC. As protein: CASSQEAGGSSGANVLTF.